One sample yielded the 29 T cell receptor beta chains listed below, sequenced in a study of blood T cell repertoires in COVID-19. The repertoire was sequenced with immunoSEQ multiplex PCR; TCRdb's copy has only in-frame clones and lacks some. The sample shows about 250,000 clones, roughly 80% of them seen only once. The source material was peripheral blood. The receptor source for this set is a woman over 75 with acute or convalescent COVID-19.

DNA of the CDR3: TGTGCCAGCAGCTTGTGGAGAACCATGAACACTGAAGCTTTCTTT. Protein product: CASSLWRTMNTEAFF. This sequence joins TRBV5-8 and TRBJ1-1; D is unresolved. The CDR3 runs 15 residues. Trimming cost V 1 base and J 0 bases, with 10 bases left between them. Germline V CDR1 and CDR2: SGHTS, YDEGEE.

The chain employs TRBV2 and TRBJ2-7; no reliable D call. Germline V gene lookup returns CDR1 SNHLY and CDR2 FYNNEI. V shed 0 bases and J shed 2 bases, with 11 bases lying between them. The CDR3 spans 15 residues. CDR3 sequence (DNA): TGTGCCAGCAGTGAAGCTCCTACCAGGACCTACGAGCAGTACTTC. This gives the protein CASSEAPTRTYEQYF. The variable domain in full, completed from reference TRBV2 and TRBJ2-7, reads EPEVTQTPSHQVTQMGQEVILRCVPISNHLYFYWYRQILGQKVEFLVSFYNNEISEKSEIFDDQFSVERPDGSNFTLKIRSTKLEDSAMYFCASSEAPTRTYEQYFGPGTRLTVT.

V gene TRBV28 combines with J gene TRBJ1-4; D is ambiguous. The germline CDR1 and CDR2 sequences are MDHEN and SYDVKM. Trimming cost V 3 bases and J 0 bases, with 8 bases left between them. The CDR3 extends over 15 amino acids. The CDR3 reads CASSFPSSTNEKLFF. DNA for the CDR3: TGTGCCAGCAGTTTCCCCAGTTCAACTAATGAAAAACTGTTTTTT.

In this sample, this clone turned up once. The genes are TRBV5-1 and TRBJ2-1; TRBD2 aligns across 11 bases. The CDR3 runs 16 residues. J gave up 7 bases and V 4 bases, and 10 bases lay outside the gene matches. The germline V gene encodes CDR1 SGHRS and CDR2 YFSETQ. CDR3 DNA: TGCGCCAGCAGCCCCCGGATAGCGGGAGGGTTAAATGAGCAGTTCTTC. It is translated as CASSPRIAGGLNEQFF.

This rearrangement joins TRBV6-5 to TRBJ2-5; D is perhaps TRBD1 (6 bases). The length of the CDR3 is 13 residues. Between the trimmed V and J ends, which lost 7 bases and 4 bases, there was a span of 13 bases. Per the germline V gene, CDR1 is MNHEY and CDR2 is SVGAGI. As DNA, the CDR3 is TGTGCCAGCACCCAGGGGACAAGAGAGACCCAGTACTTC. This translates into CASTQGTRETQYF.

V gene TRBV6-5 combines with J gene TRBJ2-3; 8 bases line up with TRBD1. The CDR3 has 14 amino acids. Germline CDR1 MNHEY, CDR2 SVGAGI. The V segment lost 2 bases and the J segment 4 bases; nucleotides outside the gene matches: 2. The CDR3 DNA reads TGTGCCAGCAGTTACCAACAGGGGGCAGATACGCAGTATTTT. Protein: CASSYQQGADTQYF.

J is TRBJ2-3 and V is TRBV20-1, with no clear D. The CDR3 runs to 15 residues. The germline CDR1 and CDR2 sequences are DFQATT and SNEGSKA (reference sequence). Trimming stripped 3 bases from V and 0 bases from J, with 13 bases between. The CDR3 loop reads CSASPLGTSTDTQYF. CDR3 DNA sequence: TGCAGTGCTAGTCCTCTCGGTACTAGCACAGATACGCAGTATTTT.

The rearrangement joins TRBV19 to TRBJ2-2, with a weak D call TRBD2 (6 bases). Germline values: CDR1 LNHDA, CDR2 SQIVND (reference sequence). V lost 6 bases and J lost 4, with 15 bases in between. CDR3 size: 15 residues. CDR3 bases: TGTGCCAGTAGCCCCCAGGCGGGGCCCACCGGGGAGCTGTTTTTT. Translation: CASSPQAGPTGELFF.

The chain's CDR3 is CASSVQHLNTEAFF. CDR3 bases: TGTGCCAGCAGCGTACAACACCTGAACACTGAAGCTTTCTTT. The V gene is TRBV9, the J gene TRBJ1-1; D ambiguous. V was pared by 1 base and J by 0 bases, with 7 bases between. Germline values: CDR1 SGDLS, CDR2 YYNGEE. The CDR3 has 14 residues.

The chain is built from TRBV27 and TRBJ2-3, with 9 positions matching TRBD2. The CDR3 is 16 residues long. V was pared by 2 bases and J by 5 bases, with 8 bases of the junction left unmatched. CDR1 is MNHEY and CDR2 is SMNVEV in the germline V gene (reference sequence). The CDR3 is CASSLASGKVRDTQYF. DNA of the CDR3: TGTGCCAGCAGTTTAGCTAGCGGGAAAGTTAGAGATACGCAGTATTTT.

This chain uses TRBV27 with TRBJ2-3; 7 bases map to TRBD2. The CDR3 totals 15 residues. CDR1 and CDR2 (germline): MNHEY, SMNVEV (reference sequence). V was clipped by 5 bases and J by 0 bases; unmatched bases: 5. The CDR3 nucleotides are TGTGCCAGCAGTATCGGGAGGCTAAGCACAGATACGCAGTATTTT. This encodes CASSIGRLSTDTQYF.

The chain combines TRBV19 with TRBJ1-5, with 7 bases matching TRBD1. After removal of 7 bases from V and 4 bases from J, the junction contained 7 bases not matched to a gene. In germline, CDR1 is LNHDA, CDR2 SQIVND (reference sequence). This CDR3 is 14 amino acids long. The CDR3 spells CASNYQQGNQPQHF. CDR3 bases: TGTGCCAGTAATTACCAACAGGGGAATCAGCCCCAGCATTTT.

This chain connects TRBV5-1 to TRBJ2-1; D is ambiguous. Per germline, CDR1 SGHRS and CDR2 YFSETQ. The CDR3 runs to 14 residues. Trimming took off 0 bases at V and 10 bases at J, with 14 bases between the two ends. The CDR3 DNA is TGCGCCAGCAGCTTGGCCTTAATAGAGAGCGAGCAGTTCTTC. As protein: CASSLALIESEQFF.

V usage is TRBV5-1 and J usage is TRBJ1-2; maybe TRBD1 (6 bases). Trimming took 1 base from V and 8 from J, leaving 15 bases between them. The CDR3 has 14 residues. CDR1 and CDR2 from the germline V gene are SGHRS and YFSETQ. The CDR3 sequence: CASSLSDSIGGYTF. CDR3 bases: TGCGCCAGCAGCTTGTCGGACAGTATCGGCGGCTACACCTTC. The whole variable domain, filled in from reference TRBV5-1 and TRBJ1-2, reads KAGVTQTPRYLIKTRGQQVTLSCSPISGHRSVSWYQQTPGQGLQFLFEYFSETQRNKGNFPGRFSGRQFSNSRSEMNVSTLELGDSALYLCASSLSDSIGGYTFGSGTRLTVV.

The rearrangement joins TRBV6-5 to TRBJ1-1, with D hard to call. Germline V gives CDR1 MNHEY, CDR2 SVGAGI. V was pared by 2 bases and J by 7 bases, with 5 bases between. The CDR3 runs 11 residues. CDR3 residues: CASSYRFEAFF. The CDR3 DNA reads TGTGCCAGCAGTTACCGGTTTGAAGCTTTCTTT.

The CDR3 DNA follows: TGCGCCAGCAGCCCATTCGACAGGCGTAACTCCTACGAGCAGTACTTC. As protein: CASSPFDRRNSYEQYF. The rearrangement joins TRBV5-1 to TRBJ2-7; the D gene is possibly TRBD1 (6 bases). CDR1 SGHRS and CDR2 YFSETQ come from the germline V gene. This CDR3 has 16 amino acids. Trimming pared 4 bases from V and 0 bases from J, leaving 17 bases between.

This clone has only one observation. The V and J genes are TRBV28 and TRBJ1-1; D is perhaps TRBD1 (5 bases). The V and J ends lost 2 bases and 0 bases respectively, with 7 bases between them. Germline V lookup: CDR1 MDHEN, CDR2 SYDVKM. This CDR3 is 14 amino acids long. The CDR3 is CASSLGAMNTEAFF. The CDR3 DNA sequence: TGTGCCAGCAGTTTAGGGGCTATGAACACTGAAGCTTTCTTT.

This chain links TRBV30 with TRBJ1-3; 8 bases are a match to TRBD1. The CDR3 consists of 14 residues. Unmatched junction bases numbered 3, after V lost 5 bases and J lost 0 bases. Germline-derived CDR1 and CDR2 are GTSNPN and SVGIG (reference sequence). CDR3 protein: CAWGQGGSGNTIYF. DNA for the CDR3: TGTGCCTGGGGACAGGGTGGCTCTGGAAACACCATATATTTT.

Concerning this clone itself: This specimen includes other DNA sequences encoding the same CDR3. The chain employs TRBV6-4 and TRBJ1-1; 8 bases map to TRBD1. The V gene end was trimmed by 0 bases and the J gene end by 1 base; junction bases not matched to a gene: 4. The germline gives CDR1 MRHNA, CDR2 SNTAGT. CDR3 length equals 16 residues. In nucleotides, the CDR3 is TGTGCCAGCAGTGACTCTTCACAGGGGGGGAACACTGAAGCTTTCTTT. Translating it yields CASSDSSQGGNTEAFF.

The V call is TRBV29-1, the J call TRBJ1-2; D not resolved. CDR3 length equals 12 residues. V gave up 4 bases and J gave up 4 bases, with 10 bases separating them. Per the germline V gene, CDR1 is SQVTM and CDR2 is ANQGSEA. DNA of the CDR3: TGCAGCGTTGGTCTCAGTTCCTATGGCTACACCTTC. Translated, it gives CSVGLSSYGYTF.

The sample holds one count of this clone. This chain joins TRBV24-1 and TRBJ2-1; D may be TRBD1 (5 bases). Trimming cost V 4 bases and J 10 bases, with 13 bases left between them. This CDR3 comprises 13 residues. The germline V gene encodes CDR1 KGHDR and CDR2 SFDVKD. The CDR3 here is CATSDAAKGEQFF. The CDR3 DNA reads TGTGCCACCAGTGACGCGGCCAAGGGGGAGCAGTTCTTC.

The rearrangement links TRBV6-1 to TRBJ1-2, with 7 bases aligning to TRBD1. The V segment lost 3 bases and the J segment 8 bases; nucleotides outside the gene matches: 6. This CDR3 comprises 13 residues. Germline lookup yields CDR1 MNHNS and CDR2 SASEGT. The CDR3 bases are TGTGCCAGCAGTGAGGCGACAGGGCTCGGCTACACCTTC. Its protein product is CASSEATGLGYTF.

This rearrangement joins TRBV19 to TRBJ2-1, with TRBD2 matching over 11 bases. The CDR3 sequence is 15 residues long. Trimming cost V 5 bases and J 10 bases; bases outside gene matches: 10. In germline, CDR1 is LNHDA, CDR2 SQIVND (reference sequence). The CDR3 here is CASSELSGGAREQFF. CDR3 in DNA: TGTGCCAGTAGTGAACTTAGCGGGGGGGCTCGGGAGCAGTTCTTC.

As to this clone: A junction boundary mismatches the germline segment, possibly from a read error. The chain joins TRBV3-1 (or the pseudogene TRBV3-2) to TRBJ2-3, with TRBD2 matching 13 bases. This CDR3 contains 12 residues. Per germline, CDR1 LGHDT and CDR2 YNNKEL (reference sequence). The CDR3 spells CASSPGTSGAVF. The DNA for the CDR3 is TGTGCCAGCAGCCCCGGGACTAGCGGGGCCGTATTT.

There are a few counts of this clone. V usage is TRBV9 and J usage is TRBJ1-1, with 10 bases aligning to TRBD1. Germline CDR1 is SGDLS and CDR2 is YYNGEE. Trimming cost V 2 bases and J 10 bases; bases outside gene matches: 5. The CDR3 has 13 amino acids. Here the CDR3 DNA reads TGTGCCAGCAGCGTCGGCGGACAGGGGGGAGCTTTCTTT. Its translation: CASSVGGQGGAFF. The whole variable domain, filled in from reference TRBV9 and TRBJ1-1, reads DSGVTQTPKHLITATGQRVTLRCSPRSGDLSVYWYQQSLDQGLQFLIQYYNGEERAKGNILERFSAQQFPDLHSELNLSSLELGDSALYFCASSVGGQGGAFFGQGTRLTVV.

The chain has TRBV6-1 and TRBJ2-7; 7 bases line up with TRBD2. The CDR3 spans 14 residues. V lost 3 bases to trimming and J lost 2 bases; unmatched junction nucleotides: 4. The germline V gene has CDR1 MNHNS and CDR2 SASEGT. The CDR3, as DNA: TGTGCCAGCAGTGAGATCGGGAGGACCTACGAGCAGTACTTC. Protein product: CASSEIGRTYEQYF.

This chain uses TRBV5-1 with TRBJ2-1; 11 bases match TRBD2. The CDR3 has 16 amino acids. J gave up 4 bases and V 3 bases, and 6 bases lay outside the gene matches. Germline V gene data show CDR1 as SGHRS and CDR2 as YFSETQ. This chain's CDR3 is CASSSGTSGLYNEQFF. The CDR3 nucleotides are TGCGCCAGCAGCTCCGGGACTAGCGGTCTATACAATGAGCAGTTCTTC.

The V and J genes are TRBV18 and TRBJ2-1; perhaps TRBD2 as D (5 bases). In germline, CDR1 is KGHSH, CDR2 LQKENI. The V gene lost 2 bases and the J gene lost 5 bases, with 10 bases spanning the gap. This CDR3 has 14 amino acids. The CDR3 reads CASSPKAGDNEQFF. The CDR3 bases are TGTGCCAGCTCACCAAAGGCCGGGGACAATGAGCAGTTCTTC.

The CDR3: CASSPGENTEAFF. The CDR3 DNA sequence: TGCGCCAGCAGCCCCGGGGAGAACACTGAAGCTTTCTTT. The gene calls are TRBV5-1 and TRBJ1-1; D gene ambiguous. The CDR3 has 13 residues. Germline V gene data show CDR1 as SGHRS and CDR2 as YFSETQ. The V end was cut by 4 bases, the J end by 1 base, with 8 bases between.